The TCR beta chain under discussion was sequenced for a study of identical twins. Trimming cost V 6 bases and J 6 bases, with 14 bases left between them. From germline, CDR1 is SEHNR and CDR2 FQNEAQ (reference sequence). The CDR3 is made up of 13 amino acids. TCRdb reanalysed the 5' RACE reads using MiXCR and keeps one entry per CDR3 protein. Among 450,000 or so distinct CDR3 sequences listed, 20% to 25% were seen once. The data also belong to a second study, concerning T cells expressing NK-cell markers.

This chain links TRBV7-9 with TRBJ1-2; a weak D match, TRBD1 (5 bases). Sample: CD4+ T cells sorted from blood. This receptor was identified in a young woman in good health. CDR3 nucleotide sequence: TGTGCCAGCAGGATGGACACCCACCATGGCTACACCTTC. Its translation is CASRMDTHHGYTF.